This section outlines one TCR beta chain sequence together with its context. The antigen remains undetermined. V lost 9 bases, J lost 4 bases, and 14 bases lay in between. The CDR3 runs to 13 residues. CDR1 and CDR2 (germline): LNHDA, SQIVND (reference sequence). MiXCR, run by TCRdb on the reads, gives a single entry per CDR3 protein. The data show 550,000 to 700,000 distinct CDR3 sequences, over 35% seen once. The data are from a study of T cell repertoires in cytomegalovirus infection. Study observations and caveats: CMV-specific HLA-C-restricted TCR beta clonotypes dominated the ex vivo response.

The chain carries TRBV19 and TRBJ2-3, with D unresolved. This specimen consisted of cultured PBMCs, obtained from culture after CMV antigen stimulation. This TCR derives from a human donor in good health (CMV status not recorded). Some clones in this sample may be carry-over from other donors' samples. The CDR3 DNA reads TGTGCCAGCCGGGCCCCGAACCCAGATACGCAGTATTTT. As protein: CASRAPNPDTQYF.